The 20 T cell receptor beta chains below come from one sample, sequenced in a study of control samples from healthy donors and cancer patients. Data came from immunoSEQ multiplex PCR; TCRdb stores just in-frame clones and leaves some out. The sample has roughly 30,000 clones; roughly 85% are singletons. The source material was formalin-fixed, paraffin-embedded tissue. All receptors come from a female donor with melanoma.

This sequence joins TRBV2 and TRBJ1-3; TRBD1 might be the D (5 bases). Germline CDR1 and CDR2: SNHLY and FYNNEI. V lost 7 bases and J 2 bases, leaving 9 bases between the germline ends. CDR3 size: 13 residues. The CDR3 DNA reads TGTGCCAGCACAGGGCTTGCTGGAAACACCATATATTTT. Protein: CASTGLAGNTIYF. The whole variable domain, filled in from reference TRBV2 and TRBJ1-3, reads EPEVTQTPSHQVTQMGQEVILRCVPISNHLYFYWYRQILGQKVEFLVSFYNNEISEKSEIFDDQFSVERPDGSNFTLKIRSTKLEDSAMYFCASTGLAGNTIYFGEGSWLTVV.

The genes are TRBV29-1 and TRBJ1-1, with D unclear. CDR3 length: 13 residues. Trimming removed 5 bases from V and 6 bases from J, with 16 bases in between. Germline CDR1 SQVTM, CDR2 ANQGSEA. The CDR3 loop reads CSVRQLLVAEAFF. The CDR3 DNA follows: TGCAGCGTTAGGCAGCTTCTGGTCGCTGAAGCTTTCTTT.

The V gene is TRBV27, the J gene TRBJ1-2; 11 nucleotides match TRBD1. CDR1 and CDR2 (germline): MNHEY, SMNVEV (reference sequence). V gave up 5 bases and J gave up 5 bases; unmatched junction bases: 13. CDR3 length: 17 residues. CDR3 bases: TGTGCCAGCAGTCGAGCGTCCGGGACAGGGGGTCCTTATGGCTACACCTTC. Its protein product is CASSRASGTGGPYGYTF.

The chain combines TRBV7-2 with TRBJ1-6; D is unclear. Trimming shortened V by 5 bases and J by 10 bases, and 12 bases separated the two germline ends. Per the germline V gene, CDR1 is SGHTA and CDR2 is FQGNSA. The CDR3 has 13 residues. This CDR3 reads CASSPTGGSPLHF. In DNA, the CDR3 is TGTGCCAGCAGCCCCACGGGCGGATCACCCCTCCACTTT.

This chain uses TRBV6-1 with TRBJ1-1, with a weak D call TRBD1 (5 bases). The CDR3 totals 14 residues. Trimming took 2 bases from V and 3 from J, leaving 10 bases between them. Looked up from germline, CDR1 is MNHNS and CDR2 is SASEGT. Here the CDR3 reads CASSEIRGDTEAFF. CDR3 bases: TGTGCCAGCAGTGAAATTCGGGGGGACACTGAAGCTTTCTTT.

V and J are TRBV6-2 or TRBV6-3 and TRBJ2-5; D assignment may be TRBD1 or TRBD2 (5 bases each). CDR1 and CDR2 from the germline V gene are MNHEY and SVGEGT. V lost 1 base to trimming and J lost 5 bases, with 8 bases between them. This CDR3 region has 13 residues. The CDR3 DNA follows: TGTGCCAGCAGTTACTGGGGGTACGAGACCCAGTACTTC. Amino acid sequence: CASSYWGYETQYF.

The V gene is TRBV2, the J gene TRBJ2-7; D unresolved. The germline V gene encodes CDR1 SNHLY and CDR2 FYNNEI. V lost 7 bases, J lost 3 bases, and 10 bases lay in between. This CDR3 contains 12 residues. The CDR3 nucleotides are TGTGCCAGCAAGCAACAGATCTACGAGCAGTACTTC. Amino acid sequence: CASKQQIYEQYF.

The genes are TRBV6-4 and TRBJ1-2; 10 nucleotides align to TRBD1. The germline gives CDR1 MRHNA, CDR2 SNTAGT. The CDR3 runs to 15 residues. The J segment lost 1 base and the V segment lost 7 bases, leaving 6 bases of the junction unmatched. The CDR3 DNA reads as TGTGCCAGCACAATGACAGGGGGCGATAACTATGGCTACACCTTC. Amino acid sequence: CASTMTGGDNYGYTF.

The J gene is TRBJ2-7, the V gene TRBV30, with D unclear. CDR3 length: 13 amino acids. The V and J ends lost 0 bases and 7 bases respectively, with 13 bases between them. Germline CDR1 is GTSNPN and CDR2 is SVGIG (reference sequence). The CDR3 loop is CAWSVQSSGEQYF. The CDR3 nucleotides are TGTGCCTGGAGTGTACAGTCCTCGGGTGAGCAGTACTTC.

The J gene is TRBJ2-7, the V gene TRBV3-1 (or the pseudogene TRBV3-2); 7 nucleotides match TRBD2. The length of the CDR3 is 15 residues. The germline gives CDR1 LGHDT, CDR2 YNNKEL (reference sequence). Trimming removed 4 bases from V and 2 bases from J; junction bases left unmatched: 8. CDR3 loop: CASSRGGYGTYEQYF. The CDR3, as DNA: TGTGCCAGCAGCCGCGGGGGTTACGGGACCTACGAGCAGTACTTC.

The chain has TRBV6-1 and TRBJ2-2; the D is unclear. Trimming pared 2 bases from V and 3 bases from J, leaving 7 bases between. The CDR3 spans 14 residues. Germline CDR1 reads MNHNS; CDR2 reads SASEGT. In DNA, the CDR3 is TGTGCCAGCAGTGAACTGCGTTACACCGGGGAGCTGTTTTTT. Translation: CASSELRYTGELFF.

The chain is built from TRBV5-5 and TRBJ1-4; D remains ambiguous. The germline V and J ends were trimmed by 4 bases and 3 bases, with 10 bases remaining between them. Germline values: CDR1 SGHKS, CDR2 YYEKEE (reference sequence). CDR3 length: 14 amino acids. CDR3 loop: CASSNQAANEKLFF. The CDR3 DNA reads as TGTGCCAGCAGCAACCAGGCAGCTAATGAAAAACTGTTTTTT. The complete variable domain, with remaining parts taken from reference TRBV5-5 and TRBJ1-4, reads DAGVTQSPTHLIKTRGQQVTLRCSPISGHKSVSWYQQVLGQGPQFIFQYYEKEERGRGNFPDRFSARQFPNYSSELNVNALLLGDSALYLCASSNQAANEKLFFGSGTQLSVL.

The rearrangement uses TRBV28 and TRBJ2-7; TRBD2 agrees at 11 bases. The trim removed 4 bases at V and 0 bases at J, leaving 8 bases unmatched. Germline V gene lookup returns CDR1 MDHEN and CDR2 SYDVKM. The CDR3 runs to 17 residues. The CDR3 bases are TGTGCCAGCAGTTGGGGTCCAACTAGCGGGAGCTCCTACGAGCAGTACTTC. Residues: CASSWGPTSGSSYEQYF.

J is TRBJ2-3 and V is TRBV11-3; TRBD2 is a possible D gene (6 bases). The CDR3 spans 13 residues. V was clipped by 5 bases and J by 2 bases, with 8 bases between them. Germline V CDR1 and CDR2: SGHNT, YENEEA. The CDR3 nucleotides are TGTGCCAGCAGCCGGGAGCTCACAGATACGCAGTATTTT. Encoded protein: CASSRELTDTQYF. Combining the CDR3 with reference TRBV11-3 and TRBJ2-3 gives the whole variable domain EAGVVQSPRYKIIEKKQPVAFWCNPISGHNTLYWYLQNLGQGPELLIRYENEEAVDDSQLPKDRFSAERLKGVDSTLKIQPAELGDSAVYLCASSRELTDTQYFGPGTRLTVL.

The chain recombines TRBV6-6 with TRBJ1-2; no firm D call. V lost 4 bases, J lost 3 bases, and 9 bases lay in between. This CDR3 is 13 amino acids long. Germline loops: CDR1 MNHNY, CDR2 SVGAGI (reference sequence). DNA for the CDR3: TGTGCCAGCAGTTTCATCCGGGACTATGGCTACACCTTC. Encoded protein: CASSFIRDYGYTF.

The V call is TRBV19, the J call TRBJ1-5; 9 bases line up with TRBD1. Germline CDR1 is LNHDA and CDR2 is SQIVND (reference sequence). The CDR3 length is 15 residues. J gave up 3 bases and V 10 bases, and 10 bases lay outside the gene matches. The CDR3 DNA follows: TGTGCCACCACCCCGGACAGGGGTGACAATCAGCCCCAGCATTTT. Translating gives CATTPDRGDNQPQHF.

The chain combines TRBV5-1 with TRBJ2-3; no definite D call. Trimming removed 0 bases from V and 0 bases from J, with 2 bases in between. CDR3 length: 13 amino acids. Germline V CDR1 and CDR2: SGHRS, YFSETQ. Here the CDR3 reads CASSLDSTDTQYF. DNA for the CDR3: TGCGCCAGCAGCTTGGACAGCACAGATACGCAGTATTTT. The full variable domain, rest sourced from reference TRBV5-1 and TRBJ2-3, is KAGVTQTPRYLIKTRGQQVTLSCSPISGHRSVSWYQQTPGQGLQFLFEYFSETQRNKGNFPGRFSGRQFSNSRSEMNVSTLELGDSALYLCASSLDSTDTQYFGPGTRLTVL.

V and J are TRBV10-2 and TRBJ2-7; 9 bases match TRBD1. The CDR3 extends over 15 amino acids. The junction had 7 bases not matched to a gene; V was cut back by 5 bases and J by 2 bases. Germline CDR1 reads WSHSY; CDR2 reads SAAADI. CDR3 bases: TGCGCCAGCAGTCACCCGGGACAGGGAACCTACGAGCAGTACTTC. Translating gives CASSHPGQGTYEQYF.

CDR3 nucleotides: TGCGCCAGCCGGGACAGGGGGCGCGGAAGCTATGGCTACACCTTC. Amino acids: CASRDRGRGSYGYTF. J is TRBJ1-2 and V is TRBV5-1; TRBD1 matches at 12 bases. V lost 7 bases, J lost 4 bases, and 8 bases stayed unmatched. CDR1 is SGHRS and CDR2 is YFSETQ in the germline V gene. The length of the CDR3 is 15 residues.

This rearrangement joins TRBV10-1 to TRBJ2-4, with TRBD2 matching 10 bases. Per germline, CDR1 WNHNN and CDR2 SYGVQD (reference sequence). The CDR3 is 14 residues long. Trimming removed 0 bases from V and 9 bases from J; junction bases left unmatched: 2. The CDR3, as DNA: TGCGCCAGCAGTGAGTCCAGCGGGAGGGTCATTCAGTACTTC. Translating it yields CASSESSGRVIQYF.